Below are 8 T cell receptor beta chains sequenced from a single sample in a study of blood T cells in healthy people across ages. A J-beta primer mix and a sample-barcoded 5' primer were used in a second PCR of roughly 6 to 11 cycles. TCRdb analysed the 5' RACE reads with MiXCR anew, one entry per CDR3 protein. The sample carries around 1,900,000 distinct CDR3 sequences, 30% to 40% recorded once. The sample consisted of blood. The receptors were gathered from a human donor in good health.

CDR3 region: CASSYSGRWEVQNSPLHF. The CDR3 nucleotides read TGTGCCAGCAGTTACTCAGGGCGGTGGGAGGTGCAGAATTCACCCCTCCACTTT. V is TRBV6-5 and J is TRBJ1-6; D is unresolved. CDR3 length: 18 amino acids. CDR1 and CDR2 (germline): MNHEY, SVGAGI. The V end lost 0 bases, the J end lost 7 bases, and 19 bases lay between the germline ends.

This clonotype turned up a few times. V usage is TRBV5-4 and J usage is TRBJ2-3, with D unresolved. Germline loops: CDR1 SGHNT, CDR2 YYREEE (reference sequence). This CDR3 has 16 amino acids. Trimming removed 1 base at V and 0 bases at J, with 12 bases between. CDR3 sequence: CASSLPDTSSTDTQYF. DNA for the CDR3: TGTGCCAGCAGCTTGCCTGACACGTCTAGCACAGATACGCAGTATTTT.

The chain has TRBV4-3 and TRBJ1-4, with 8 bases lining up with TRBD1. In germline, CDR1 is LGHNA, CDR2 YSLEER. After removal of 5 bases from V and 3 bases from J, the junction contained 5 bases not matched to a gene. The CDR3 length is 15 residues. CDR3 region: CASSDPGQANEKLFF. The CDR3 DNA reads as TGCGCCAGCAGCGATCCGGGACAGGCTAATGAAAAACTGTTTTTT.

The chain uses TRBV10-3 and TRBJ1-2; no reliable D call. Germline lookup yields CDR1 ENHRY and CDR2 SYGVKD. This CDR3 is 15 amino acids long. The V gene lost 2 bases and the J gene lost 0 bases, with 10 bases spanning the gap. CDR3 coding DNA: TGTGCCATCAGTGAGGGGTTGTTTTCTAACTATGGCTACACCTTC. Translated: CAISEGLFSNYGYTF.

This chain uses TRBV11-1 with TRBJ2-5; maybe TRBD1 (5 bases). The CDR3 covers 15 residues. V gave up 0 bases and J gave up 11 bases, with 19 bases separating them. The germline V gene has CDR1 SGHAT and CDR2 FQDESV (reference sequence). This CDR3 is CASSLAGVVSNEQYF. In nucleotides, the CDR3 is TGTGCCAGCAGCTTAGCAGGGGTCGTAAGCAATGAGCAGTACTTC.

This clonotype was found a few times. This chain links TRBV7-2 with TRBJ1-5; 8 positions agree with TRBD1. The V segment lost 2 bases and the J segment 6 bases; nucleotides outside the gene matches: 6. Germline V CDR1 and CDR2: SGHTA, FQGNSA. This CDR3 region has 15 residues. The chain's CDR3 is CASSLNRGLSQPQHF. Written as DNA, the CDR3 is TGTGCCAGCAGCTTAAACAGGGGGTTAAGTCAGCCCCAGCATTTT.

This clonotype showed up just a few times. CDR3 DNA: TGTGCCAGCAGTCGGCTCCGGGACTACTCCTACGAGCAGTACTTC. The encoded protein is CASSRLRDYSYEQYF. This rearrangement joins TRBV7-9 to TRBJ2-7; TRBD2 agrees at 7 bases. This CDR3 has 15 residues. With 6 bases clipped from V and 0 bases from J, the junction kept 8 bases outside the gene matches. Germline CDR1 reads SEHNR; CDR2 reads FQNEAQ (reference sequence).

This clonotype has just a few counts. The junction shows a germline mismatch at one end, possibly a read error. This sequence joins TRBV7-9 and TRBJ1-2; D might be TRBD1 (5 bases). CDR3 size: 14 residues. Germline lookup yields CDR1 SEHNR and CDR2 FQNEAQ (reference sequence). This CDR3 is CATPKGRWNYSYTF. The CDR3 region has the DNA TGTGCCACTCCGAAGGGACGTTGGAACTATAGCTACACCTTC.